Below, 22 T cell receptor beta chains from the same sample are listed, as sequenced in a study of T-cell memory formation after mild COVID-19. TCRdb re-analysed the 5' RACE reads in MiXCR, keeping a single row per CDR3 protein. Here the sample spans about 150,000 distinct CDR3 sequences, 15% to 20% being singletons. What was sequenced was PBMCs or a T cell subset sorted from them (not recorded which). The receptors were gathered from an adult woman who had mild COVID-19 (a few samples of this study predate the infection). Cell type and time point are not known.

This clonotype was detected only a few times. The chain uses TRBV7-2 and TRBJ1-2, with 7 nucleotides matching TRBD1. The CDR3 contains 14 residues. Losses at the gene ends were 0 bases for V and 2 bases for J; bases not matched to a gene: 0. Germline lookup yields CDR1 SGHTA and CDR2 FQGNSA. CDR3 nucleotides: TGTGCCAGCAGCTTAGCGGGACAGAACTATGGCTACACCTTC. Protein: CASSLAGQNYGYTF.

The rearrangement joins TRBV3-1 to TRBJ2-3, with 8 bases lining up with TRBD1. The germline gives CDR1 LGHDT, CDR2 YNNKEL (reference sequence). The CDR3 totals 14 residues. The V segment lost 8 bases and the J segment 5 bases; nucleotides outside the gene matches: 9. The CDR3 is CASLRTGSGDTQYF. The CDR3 DNA is TGTGCCAGCCTGCGGACAGGGAGTGGAGATACGCAGTATTTT.

J is TRBJ2-1 and V is TRBV20-1; 12 bases map to TRBD2. Germline-derived CDR1 and CDR2 are DFQATT and SNEGSKA (reference sequence). This CDR3 has 14 amino acids. J was trimmed by 9 bases and V by 8 bases; bases with no gene match: 11. The CDR3 nucleotides are TGCAGTTCCCGGTTCTCTAGCGGGAGGGTTGAGCAGTTCTTC. This translates into CSSRFSSGRVEQFF.

The chain employs TRBV5-1 and TRBJ2-2, with D perhaps matching TRBD1 (6 bases). CDR1 is SGHRS, CDR2 YFSETQ, per germline. The V and J ends lost 5 bases and 11 bases respectively, with 10 bases between them. The CDR3 is 11 amino acids. The CDR3 nucleotides are TGCGCCAGCAGGGACAGTGTCGAGCTGTTTTTT. Residues: CASRDSVELFF.

The sample holds one count of this clonotype. J is TRBJ2-1 and V is TRBV7-2; D ambiguous. Germline V gives CDR1 SGHTA, CDR2 FQGNSA. This CDR3 has 17 amino acids. Trimming pared 5 bases from V and 0 bases from J, leaving 17 bases between. The DNA for the CDR3 is TGTGCCAGCAGCCCCCCCGGAGCGCCTAGCTCCTACAATGAGCAGTTCTTC. As protein: CASSPPGAPSSYNEQFF.

V usage is TRBV3-1 and J usage is TRBJ2-1; 7 bases agree with TRBD1. This CDR3 comprises 15 residues. V was pared by 0 bases and J by 6 bases, with 5 bases of the junction left unmatched. Germline V CDR1 and CDR2: LGHDT, YNNKEL (reference sequence). The CDR3 DNA follows: TGTGCCAGCAGCCAAGATCGCCGACAGGGCAATGAGCAGTTCTTC. Its translation: CASSQDRRQGNEQFF.

The chain uses TRBV24-1 and TRBJ1-1, with D perhaps TRBD1 (5 bases). Per the germline V gene, CDR1 is KGHDR and CDR2 is SFDVKD. V was pared by 9 bases and J by 0 bases, with 13 bases between. This CDR3 region has 14 residues. In DNA form, the CDR3 reads TGTGCCACCTCATCGACAGAGATGAACACTGAAGCTTTCTTT. This translates into CATSSTEMNTEAFF.

This chain uses TRBV5-1 with TRBJ2-6; D is perhaps TRBD1 (6 bases). The CDR3 is made up of 16 amino acids. V was pared by 3 bases and J by 0 bases, with 10 bases between. Germline CDR1 and CDR2: SGHRS and YFSETQ. CDR3 loop: CASSWGQPSGANVLTF. The DNA of the CDR3 is TGCGCCAGCAGCTGGGGACAACCCTCTGGGGCCAACGTCCTGACTTTC.

This clonotype occurred a few times. V is TRBV7-6 and J is TRBJ2-3; 8 bases map to TRBD2. J was trimmed by 4 bases and V by 2 bases; bases with no gene match: 8. Germline CDR1 reads SGHVS; CDR2 reads FNYEAQ. The CDR3 has 16 amino acids. CDR3 sequence (DNA): TGTGCCAGCAGCTTACACGGAGCGGGAGCCTCAGATACGCAGTATTTT. Amino acid sequence: CASSLHGAGASDTQYF.

In its sample, this clonotype was seen a few times. The rearrangement joins TRBV5-1 to TRBJ2-1; 9 nucleotides agree with TRBD2. Germline trimming cut 6 bases from V and 5 bases from J; bases unmatched to any gene: 3. CDR1 is SGHRS, CDR2 YFSETQ, per germline. The CDR3 is made up of 13 amino acids. The CDR3 loop is CASNRLADNEQFF. DNA for the CDR3: TGCGCCAGCAATAGACTAGCGGACAATGAGCAGTTCTTC.

CDR3 amino acids: CATVDYRDSTDTQYF. The CDR3 nucleotides read TGTGCCACCGTAGATTACAGGGATAGCACAGATACGCAGTATTTT. The V and J genes are TRBV27 and TRBJ2-3; D possibly corresponds to TRBD1 (6 bases). The germline V gene encodes CDR1 MNHEY and CDR2 SMNVEV (reference sequence). This CDR3 comprises 15 residues. Trimming took 10 bases from V and 0 from J, leaving 17 bases between them.

This chain links TRBV7-9 with TRBJ2-5; D might be TRBD1 (5 bases). The CDR3 covers 16 residues. Germline V gives CDR1 SEHNR, CDR2 FQNEAQ (reference sequence). V lost 0 bases and J lost 1, with 12 bases in between. The CDR3 loop is CASSLAQGSPQETQYF. CDR3 bases: TGTGCCAGCAGCTTAGCGCAGGGAAGCCCCCAAGAGACCCAGTACTTC.

The chain uses TRBV5-1 and TRBJ2-1; D is unclear. V was shortened by 0 bases and J by 4 bases, with 8 bases between the two germline ends. CDR1 SGHRS and CDR2 YFSETQ come from the germline V gene. CDR3 length: 14 amino acids. The CDR3 nucleotides are TGCGCCAGCAGCTTGGCTATGGATTACAATGAGCAGTTCTTC. It codes for CASSLAMDYNEQFF.

In its sample, this clonotype was seen a few times. This chain uses TRBV7-3 with TRBJ1-2; 7 bases match TRBD1. Trimming removed 4 bases from V and 8 bases from J; junction bases left unmatched: 7. The germline CDR1 and CDR2 sequences are SGHTA and FQGTGA. The CDR3 has 13 residues. CDR3 nucleotides: TGTGCCAGCAGCTCGCGACAGGGTGTCGGCTACACCTTC. Residues: CASSSRQGVGYTF.

This clonotype was observed a handful of times. This chain connects TRBV12-3 or TRBV12-4 to TRBJ2-2; TRBD1 is a possible D gene (5 bases). V was pared by 6 bases and J by 3 bases, with 17 bases between. CDR3 size: 16 residues. CDR3 nucleotides: TGTGCCAGCAGGCACACTTCCAGGGCCGACACCGGGGAGCTGTTTTTT. This translates into CASRHTSRADTGELFF.

This clonotype was counted a few times. The J gene is TRBJ2-1, the V gene TRBV24-1, with 8 bases aligning to TRBD1. Germline trimming cut 3 bases from V and 7 bases from J; bases unmatched to any gene: 10. The CDR3 contains 16 residues. Germline CDR1 is KGHDR and CDR2 is SFDVKD. Here the CDR3 DNA reads TGTGCCACCAGTGATCTAGGCTTGGACAGGGAAAATGAGCAGTTCTTC. Its translation is CATSDLGLDRENEQFF.

This rearrangement joins TRBV2 to TRBJ1-4, with D maybe TRBD1 (6 bases). The CDR3 length is 13 residues. V was pared by 4 bases and J by 7 bases, with 10 bases between. Germline CDR1 SNHLY, CDR2 FYNNEI. This chain's CDR3 is CASSASGVEKLFF. CDR3 sequence (DNA): TGTGCCAGCAGTGCCTCAGGGGTTGAAAAACTGTTTTTT.

The chain couples TRBV6-1 to TRBJ2-3, with TRBD2 as a possible D gene (6 bases). This CDR3 has 15 residues. Germline V gene sequence: CDR1 MNHNS, CDR2 SASEGT. Trimming removed 1 base at V and 4 bases at J, with 12 bases between. The CDR3 DNA reads as TGTGCCAGCAGTGAAGGGGCGGGGAGCGCAGATACGCAGTATTTT. It codes for CASSEGAGSADTQYF.

This clonotype occurred many times. This sequence joins TRBV7-2 and TRBJ2-7; TRBD2 is a possible D gene (5 bases). There are 12 residues in the CDR3. Germline V gives CDR1 SGHTA, CDR2 FQGNSA. Trimming took off 3 bases at V and 6 bases at J, with 9 bases between the two ends. CDR3 loop: CASSFSRGEQYF. The CDR3, as DNA: TGTGCCAGCAGCTTTAGTCGGGGCGAGCAGTACTTC.

The chain links TRBV4-1 to TRBJ2-5; 8 nucleotides agree with TRBD1. Per the germline V gene, CDR1 is MGHRA and CDR2 is YSYEKL. Trimming removed 1 base from V and 4 bases from J; junction bases left unmatched: 2. CDR3 size: 14 residues. CDR3 sequence (DNA): TGCGCCAGCAGCCAAGGGACAGGGCCAGAGACCCAGTACTTC. Protein sequence: CASSQGTGPETQYF.

Many counts were recorded for this clonotype. This chain joins TRBV6-5 and TRBJ2-7, with 14 bases aligning to TRBD2. Germline-derived CDR1 and CDR2 are MNHEY and SVGAGI. V lost 5 bases, J lost 5 bases, and 2 bases stayed unmatched. CDR3 length equals 14 residues. The CDR3, as DNA: TGTGCCAGCAGTGGACTAGCGGGAGGCAACGAGCAGTACTTC. The encoded protein is CASSGLAGGNEQYF.

The table lists this clonotype with a few counts. The chain joins TRBV5-5 to TRBJ2-7, with D perhaps TRBD1 or TRBD2 (5 bases each). Germline assignment: CDR1 SGHKS and CDR2 YYEKEE (reference sequence). V lost 4 bases and J lost 0, with 14 bases in between. The CDR3 extends over 15 amino acids. CDR3 protein: CASSRGVDSSYEQYF. CDR3 sequence (DNA): TGTGCCAGCAGCCGAGGGGTCGACAGCTCCTACGAGCAGTACTTC.